This is a list of T cell receptor beta chains from one sample in a study of PD-L1 blockade in urothelial cancer. The method was immunoSEQ multiplex PCR; TCRdb's version includes in-frame clones alone and lacks a portion of them. The data contain approximately 93,000 clones, less than 85% of them singletons. Sequenced material: PBMCs, taken around atezolizumab (anti-PD-L1) treatment. These TCRs come from a man in his 70s with urothelial cancer. The CDR3 runs from the conserved cysteine through the conserved F or W. The D gene is left open where the match is weak. For some rows the clone size is stated as once, few or many, or as a class when expanded; others skip it.

clone_size | j_call | v_call | d_call | cdr3_aa | cdr3_nt
. | TRBJ1-3 | TRBV6-1 | . | CASSELISWSSGNTIYF | TGTGCCAGCAGTGAACTCATCAGTTGGAGCTCTGGAAACACCATATATTTT
. | TRBJ2-7 | TRBV11-2 | . | CASSSSAGAGEQYF | TGTGCCAGCAGCTCCTCGGCGGGGGCGGGGGAGCAGTACTTC
few | TRBJ2-7 | TRBV18 | TRBD1 | CASSPDREYEQYF | TGTGCCAGCTCACCGGACAGGGAGTACGAGCAGTACTTC
. | TRBJ2-1 | TRBV5-4 | TRBD2 | CASSLAGVHNEQFF | TGTGCCAGCAGCTTAGCGGGAGTGCACAATGAGCAGTTCTTC
. | TRBJ2-3 | TRBV28 | . | CASSAVFRGEDTQYF | TGTGCCAGCAGTGCCGTGTTTAGGGGCGAAGATACGCAGTATTTT
once | TRBJ2-3 | TRBV10-1 | . | CASSDHRETDTQYF | TGCGCCAGCAGTGATCACAGGGAAACAGATACGCAGTATTTT
. | TRBJ1-2 | TRBV6-5 | . | CASSTDWQGYTF | TGTGCCAGCAGCACGGACTGGCAGGGCTACACCTTC
. | TRBJ2-2 | TRBV2 | TRBD2 | CASRGLAGGGGELFF | TGTGCCAGCAGGGGACTAGCAGGAGGAGGCGGGGAGCTGTTTTTT
once | TRBJ1-4 | TRBV2 | . | CASSEQGGLSEKLFF | TGTGCCAGCAGTGAACAGGGAGGCCTATCTGAAAAACTGTTTTTT
. | TRBJ1-2 | TRBV6-1 | TRBD1 | CASSEHGQGRYGYTF | TGTGCCAGCAGTGAACACGGACAGGGGAGGTATGGCTACACCTTC
. | TRBJ2-7 | TRBV2 | TRBD1 | CASRPGQSSYEQYF | TGTGCCAGCAGGCCGGGACAGAGCTCCTACGAGCAGTACTTC
. | TRBJ1-2 | TRBV19 | . | CASSMASYGYTF | TGTGCCAGTAGTATGGCTTCCTATGGCTACACCTTC
. | TRBJ2-1 | TRBV9 | . | CASSVGPEGNEQFF | TGTGCCAGCAGCGTCGGGCCGGAGGGGAATGAGCAGTTCTTC
. | TRBJ1-3 | TRBV11-1 | . | CASSFADTGNTIYF | TGTGCCAGCAGCTTTGCCGACACTGGAAACACCATATATTTT
. | TRBJ2-1 | TRBV5-6 | TRBD1 | CASSSVRDRVNNEQFF | TGTGCCAGCAGCTCCGTGAGGGACAGGGTGAACAATGAGCAGTTCTTC
. | TRBJ1-5 | TRBV5-6 | . | CASSFQGSNQPQHF | TGTGCCAGCAGCTTTCAGGGAAGCAATCAGCCCCAGCATTTT
. | TRBJ2-7 | TRBV14 | . | CASSGPRVPRKNYEQYF | TGTGCCAGCAGCGGTCCCAGGGTGCCCAGGAAAAACTACGAGCAGTACTTC
. | TRBJ2-5 | TRBV7-6 | TRBD1 | CASSLVSGEGAQETQYF | TGTGCCAGCAGCTTAGTATCTGGAGAGGGGGCCCAAGAGACCCAGTACTTC
. | TRBJ1-2 | TRBV19 | . | CASSRQGDYYGYTF | TGTGCCAGTAGTAGGCAGGGTGATTACTATGGCTACACCTTC
. | TRBJ1-3 | TRBV9 | . | CASSVGGEGNTIYF | TGTGCCAGCAGCGTAGGGGGGGAGGGAAACACCATATATTTT
. | TRBJ2-6 | TRBV25-1 | . | CASSEWAGRSGANVLTF | TGTGCCAGCAGTGAATGGGCAGGGAGGAGTGGGGCCAACGTCCTGACTTTC
. | TRBJ1-3 | TRBV9 | . | CASSRVGGNTIYF | TGTGCCAGCAGTCGGGTCGGGGGAAACACCATATATTTT
. | TRBJ2-3 | TRBV5-1 | . | CASSLGGRSTDTQYF | TGCGCCAGCAGCCTCGGGGGGCGGAGCACAGATACGCAGTATTTT
. | TRBJ2-2 | TRBV11-3 | TRBD2 | CASSPPLVAGGLTTGELFF | TGTGCCAGCAGCCCCCCCTTGGTAGCGGGGGGCCTTACCACCGGGGAGCTGTTTTTT
. | TRBJ1-5 | TRBV19 | TRBD1 | CASSSSGTGMGSQPQHF | TGTGCCAGTAGTTCCTCCGGGACAGGGATGGGTAGTCAGCCCCAGCATTTT
. | TRBJ1-5 | TRBV2 | . | CASSGQISNQPQHF | TGTGCCAGCAGCGGACAGATTAGCAATCAGCCCCAGCATTTT
. | TRBJ2-7 | TRBV10-3 | . | CASYAINGGEQYF | TGTGCCTCCTATGCCATCAATGGCGGCGAGCAGTACTTC
few | TRBJ2-7 | TRBV7-3 | . | CASSIPGTSWGYEQYF | TGTGCCAGCAGCATTCCCGGGACTTCTTGGGGCTACGAGCAGTACTTC
. | TRBJ2-3 | TRBV4-1 | TRBD2 | CASSQGWTSGSTDTQYF | TGCGCCAGCAGCCAAGGATGGACTAGCGGGAGCACAGATACGCAGTATTTT
. | TRBJ2-2 | TRBV7-9 | TRBD2 | CASSPGTSGRDGTGELFF | TGTGCCAGCAGCCCCGGGACTAGCGGGAGGGATGGCACCGGGGAGCTGTTTTTT